The subject of this entry is one T cell receptor beta chain. The target antigen is unknown. The donors were in the approximately 120-subject validation cohort; that cohort was separate from the 666-subject first cohort. Measured with immunoSEQ multiplex PCR; TCRdb has only the in-frame clones, and not every one. The sample yields roughly 120,000 clones, roughly 90% seen once. This sample is part of a study of cytomegalovirus exposure and HLA in healthy donors. Study-wide points: Most sequenced TCRs were rare (though some public TCRs occurred in many donors).

This CDR3 is 17 amino acids long. The V gene's germline CDR1 is KGHSH and CDR2 LQKENI. Trimming removed 2 bases from V and 4 bases from J; junction bases left unmatched: 9. This TCR came from a woman aged 25 to 39 in good health and CMV-seropositive. V gene TRBV18 combines with J gene TRBJ2-2, with TRBD1 identical over 8 bases. Sequenced: PBMCs. The CDR3 sequence: CASSPYTGGGRTGELFF. In nucleotides, the CDR3 is TGTGCCAGCTCACCATACACAGGGGGAGGACGCACCGGGGAGCTGTTTTTT.